The 11 T cell receptor beta chains given below trace back to one sample, sequenced in a study of T cells after yellow fever vaccination. TCRdb processed the 5' RACE reads anew with MiXCR; each CDR3 protein has one entry. The repertoire includes approximately 450,000 distinct CDR3 sequences, around a sixth of them detected once, and about 18% sits in the top ten. Here the sequenced sample was PBMCs, taken before the yellow fever booster vaccination. These receptors came from a man aged 18 to 30 who received the YFV17D yellow fever vaccine.

The J gene is TRBJ1-6, the V gene TRBV2; D possibly corresponds to TRBD1 (5 bases). This CDR3 spans 16 amino acids. Trimming stripped 4 bases from V and 6 bases from J, with 16 bases between. Germline V gene data show CDR1 as SNHLY and CDR2 as FYNNEI. The CDR3, as DNA: TGTGCCAGCAGTGGGGCGGGGCGGAGTAGTAATTCACCCCTCCACTTT. This encodes CASSGAGRSSNSPLHF.

This clonotype was found once. The gene calls are TRBV5-1 and TRBJ1-1; possible D gene TRBD1, 5 bases. The germline CDR1 and CDR2 sequences are SGHRS and YFSETQ. V was trimmed by 4 bases and J by 1 base, leaving 14 bases between them. The CDR3 has 15 residues. CDR3 protein: CASSTTTAPNTEAFF. The CDR3 DNA sequence: TGCGCCAGCAGCACCACGACAGCTCCGAACACTGAAGCTTTCTTT.

This chain connects TRBV30 to TRBJ1-6; 8 bases fit TRBD1. Trimming at V came to 8 bases and at J to 7 bases, leaving 4 bases not matched to a gene. Per germline, CDR1 GTSNPN and CDR2 SVGIG (reference sequence). CDR3 length: 12 residues. This chain's CDR3 is CATDRGNSPLHF. CDR3 in DNA: TGTGCCACAGACAGGGGAAATTCACCCCTCCACTTT.

This clonotype was seen a handful of times. This chain joins TRBV4-2 and TRBJ2-5; tentatively, D is TRBD2 (5 bases). V was shortened by 3 bases and J by 5 bases, with 10 bases between the two germline ends. Germline CDR1 reads LGHNA; CDR2 reads YNFKEQ. CDR3 length: 13 residues. Here the CDR3 reads CASSHRGWETQYF. The CDR3 DNA is TGTGCCAGCAGCCACCGAGGGTGGGAGACCCAGTACTTC.

This clonotype has just a few counts. The chain recombines TRBV18 with TRBJ1-5; no clear D. The CDR3 covers 14 residues. V lost 0 bases and J 4 bases, leaving 7 bases between the germline ends. CDR1 is KGHSH, CDR2 LQKENI, per germline. In DNA, the CDR3 is TGTGCCAGCTCACCACCGGGAGGGAATCAGCCCCAGCATTTT. It is translated as CASSPPGGNQPQHF.

The chain employs TRBV4-1 and TRBJ2-3; D is undetermined. The CDR3 consists of 13 residues. Trimming shortened V by 4 bases and J by 6 bases, and 11 bases separated the two germline ends. Germline CDR1 MGHRA, CDR2 YSYEKL. In nucleotides, the CDR3 is TGCGCCAGCAGCCTAGGACGCGGCGATACGCAGTATTTT. Its protein product is CASSLGRGDTQYF.

This clonotype was seen only a few times. The chain has TRBV24-1 and TRBJ2-3; D uncertain. Germline-derived CDR1 and CDR2 are KGHDR and SFDVKD. The CDR3 is 14 residues long. With 1 base removed from V and 1 base from J, the gap between germline ends came to 5 bases. CDR3 DNA sequence: TGTGCCACCAGTGATTTTAGGGGCACAGATACGCAGTATTTT. Translated, it gives CATSDFRGTDTQYF.

The chain combines TRBV6-5 with TRBJ2-5; D remains unclear. Trimming cost V 0 bases and J 5 bases, with 13 bases left between them. This CDR3 comprises 15 residues. Germline V lookup: CDR1 MNHEY, CDR2 SVGAGI. CDR3 sequence: CASSYSSIGRETQYF. For the CDR3, the DNA is TGTGCCAGCAGTTACTCGTCGATAGGGCGGGAGACCCAGTACTTC.

The V gene is TRBV7-2, the J gene TRBJ1-1, with D perhaps matching TRBD1 (6 bases). Trimming took off 4 bases at V and 8 bases at J, with 20 bases between the two ends. The germline CDR1 and CDR2 sequences are SGHTA and FQGNSA. This CDR3 has 15 amino acids. CDR3 in amino acids: CASSWRAGDPPEAFF. The DNA of the CDR3 is TGTGCCAGCAGCTGGAGGGCAGGGGATCCCCCCGAAGCTTTCTTT.

This clonotype occurred a few times. The chain combines TRBV7-3 with TRBJ2-3; 7 bases agree with TRBD1. The germline V gene encodes CDR1 SGHTA and CDR2 FQGTGA. The CDR3 contains 17 residues. The J segment lost 0 bases and the V segment lost 4 bases, leaving 10 bases of the junction unmatched. The CDR3 sequence is CASSSYKGQPSTDTQYF. The CDR3 nucleotides are TGTGCCAGCAGCTCCTACAAGGGACAGCCTAGCACAGATACGCAGTATTTT.

This rearrangement joins TRBV6-5 to TRBJ1-1, with D unclear. CDR1 is MNHEY and CDR2 is SVGAGI in the germline V gene. The CDR3 is made up of 14 amino acids. Trimming removed 8 bases from V and 1 base from J, with 14 bases in between. This CDR3 reads CASLRRQANTEAFF. As DNA, the CDR3 is TGTGCCAGCTTACGGCGGCAGGCGAACACTGAAGCTTTCTTT.